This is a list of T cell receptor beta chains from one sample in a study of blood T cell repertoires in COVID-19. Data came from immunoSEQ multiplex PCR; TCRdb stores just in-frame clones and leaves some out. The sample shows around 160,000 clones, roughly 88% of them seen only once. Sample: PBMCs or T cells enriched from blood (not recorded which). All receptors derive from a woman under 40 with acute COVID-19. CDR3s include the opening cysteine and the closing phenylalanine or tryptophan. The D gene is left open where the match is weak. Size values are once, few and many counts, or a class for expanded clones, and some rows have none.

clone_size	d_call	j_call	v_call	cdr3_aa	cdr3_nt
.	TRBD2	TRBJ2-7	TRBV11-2	CASSPGLAGAEQYF	TGTGCCAGCAGCCCCGGACTAGCGGGAGCCGAGCAGTACTTC
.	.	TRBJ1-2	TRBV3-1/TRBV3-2	CASSQGPVNYGYTF	TGTGCCAGCAGCCAAGGTCCGGTCAACTATGGCTACACCTTC
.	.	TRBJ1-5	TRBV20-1	CSASQALSNQPQHF	TGCAGTGCTAGTCAGGCGTTGAGCAATCAGCCCCAGCATTTT
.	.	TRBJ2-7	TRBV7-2	CASSPHPTDSYEQYF	TGTGCCAGCAGCCCCCATCCGACTGACTCCTACGAGCAGTACTTC
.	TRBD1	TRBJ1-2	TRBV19	CASSTRDSYGYTF	TGTGCCAGTAGTACCCGGGACAGTTATGGCTACACCTTC
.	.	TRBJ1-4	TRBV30	CAWSASLGRNEKLFF	TGTGCCTGGAGTGCCTCACTGGGGCGGAATGAAAAACTGTTTTTT
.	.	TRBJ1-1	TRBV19	CASRLGDLPGTEAFF	TGTGCCAGTAGATTGGGAGACCTCCCGGGCACTGAAGCTTTCTTT
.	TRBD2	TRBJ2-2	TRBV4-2	CASSRTLAGANTGELFF	TGTGCCAGCAGCCGCACCCTAGCGGGAGCCAACACCGGGGAGCTGTTTTTT
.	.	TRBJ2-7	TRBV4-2	CASSHMSQGEAYEQYF	TGTGCCAGCAGTCATATGTCCCAAGGGGAGGCCTACGAGCAGTACTTC
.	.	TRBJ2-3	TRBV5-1	CASSLGEQVGGYTQYF	TGCGCCAGCAGCTTGGGAGAACAGGTCGGAGGGTATACGCAGTATTTT
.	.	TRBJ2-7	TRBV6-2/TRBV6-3	CASSYGAGNLIPYEQYF	TGTGCCAGCAGTTACGGGGCGGGAAATCTTATCCCCTACGAGCAGTACTTC
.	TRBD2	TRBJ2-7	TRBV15	CATSRVASMRLAGEGVISYEQYF	TGTGCCACCAGCAGAGTGGCCTCGATGCGACTAGCGGGGGAGGGGGTAATCTCCTACGAGCAGTACTTC
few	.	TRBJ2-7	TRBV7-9	CASSTLAGYEQYF	TGTGCCAGCAGCACGCTGGCGGGCTACGAGCAGTACTTC
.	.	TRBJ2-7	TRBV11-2	CASSSTGTYEQYF	TGTGCCAGCAGCTCAACAGGTACCTACGAGCAGTACTTC
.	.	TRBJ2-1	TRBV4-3	CASSQGTDLAEQFF	TGCGCCAGCAGCCAAGGGACTGACCTGGCTGAGCAGTTCTTC
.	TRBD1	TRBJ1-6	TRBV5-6	CASSLGLGTGGPPLHF	TGTGCCAGCAGCTTGGGGTTGGGGACAGGGGGACCACCCCTCCACTTT
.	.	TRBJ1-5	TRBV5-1	CASSLESGEYQPQHF	TGCGCCAGCAGCTTGGAGTCCGGGGAATATCAGCCCCAGCATTTT
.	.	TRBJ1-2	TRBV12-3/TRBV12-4	CASREHSSYGYTF	TGTGCCAGCAGGGAACACAGCTCCTATGGCTACACCTTC
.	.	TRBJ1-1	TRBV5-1	CASTGLGGAFF	TGCGCCAGCACAGGGCTGGGAGGGGCTTTCTTT
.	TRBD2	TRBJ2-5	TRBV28	CASARGLAGGLGETQYF	TGTGCCAGCGCGCGAGGACTAGCGGGAGGGCTGGGGGAGACCCAGTACTTC